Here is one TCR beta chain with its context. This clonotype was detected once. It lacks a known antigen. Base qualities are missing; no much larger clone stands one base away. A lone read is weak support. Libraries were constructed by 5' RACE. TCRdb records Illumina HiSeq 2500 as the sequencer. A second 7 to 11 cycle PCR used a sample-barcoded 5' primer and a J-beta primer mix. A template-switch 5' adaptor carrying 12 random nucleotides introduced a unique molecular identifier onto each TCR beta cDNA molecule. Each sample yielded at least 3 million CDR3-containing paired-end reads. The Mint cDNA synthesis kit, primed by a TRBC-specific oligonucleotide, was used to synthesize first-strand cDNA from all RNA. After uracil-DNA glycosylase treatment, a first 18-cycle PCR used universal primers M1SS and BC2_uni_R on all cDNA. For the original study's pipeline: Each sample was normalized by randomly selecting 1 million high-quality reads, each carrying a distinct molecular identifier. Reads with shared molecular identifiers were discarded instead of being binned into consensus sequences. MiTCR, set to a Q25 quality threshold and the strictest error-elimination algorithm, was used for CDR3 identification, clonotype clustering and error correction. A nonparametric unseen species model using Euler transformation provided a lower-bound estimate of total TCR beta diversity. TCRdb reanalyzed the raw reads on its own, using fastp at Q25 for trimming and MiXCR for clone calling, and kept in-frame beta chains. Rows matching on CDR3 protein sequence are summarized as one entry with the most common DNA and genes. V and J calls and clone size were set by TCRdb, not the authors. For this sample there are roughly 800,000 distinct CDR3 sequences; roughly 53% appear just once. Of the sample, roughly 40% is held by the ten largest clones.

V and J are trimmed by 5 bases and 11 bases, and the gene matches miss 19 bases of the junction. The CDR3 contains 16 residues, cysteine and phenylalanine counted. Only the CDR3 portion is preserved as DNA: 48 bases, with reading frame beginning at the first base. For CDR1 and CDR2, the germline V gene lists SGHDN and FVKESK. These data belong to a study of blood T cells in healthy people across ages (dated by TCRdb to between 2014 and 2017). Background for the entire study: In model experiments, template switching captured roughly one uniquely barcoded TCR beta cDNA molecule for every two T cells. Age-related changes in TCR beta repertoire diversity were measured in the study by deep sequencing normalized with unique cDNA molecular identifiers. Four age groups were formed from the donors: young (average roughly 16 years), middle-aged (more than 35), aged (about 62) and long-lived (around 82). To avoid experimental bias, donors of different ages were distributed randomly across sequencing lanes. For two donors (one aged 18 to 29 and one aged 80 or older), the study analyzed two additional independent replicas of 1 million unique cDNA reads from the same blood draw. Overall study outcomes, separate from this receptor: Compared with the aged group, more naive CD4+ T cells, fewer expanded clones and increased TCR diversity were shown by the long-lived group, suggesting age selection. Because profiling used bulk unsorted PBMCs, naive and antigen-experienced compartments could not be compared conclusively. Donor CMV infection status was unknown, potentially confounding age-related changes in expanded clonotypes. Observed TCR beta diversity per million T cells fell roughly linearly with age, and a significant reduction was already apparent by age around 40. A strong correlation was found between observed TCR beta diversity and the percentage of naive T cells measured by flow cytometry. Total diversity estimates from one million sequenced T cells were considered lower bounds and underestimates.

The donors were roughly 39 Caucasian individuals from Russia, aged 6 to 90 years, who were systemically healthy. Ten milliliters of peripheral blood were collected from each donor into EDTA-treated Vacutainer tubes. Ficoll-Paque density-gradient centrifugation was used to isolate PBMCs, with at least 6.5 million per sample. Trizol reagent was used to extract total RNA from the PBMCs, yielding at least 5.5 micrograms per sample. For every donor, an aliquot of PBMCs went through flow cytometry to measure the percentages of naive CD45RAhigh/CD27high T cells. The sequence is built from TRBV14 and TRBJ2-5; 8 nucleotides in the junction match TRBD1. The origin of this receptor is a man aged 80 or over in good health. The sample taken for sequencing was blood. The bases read TGTGCCAGCAGCATTCAGGGGGCGCATCTTAGCAATGAGCAGTACTTC. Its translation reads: CASSIQGAHLSNEQYF.